Included here is one T cell receptor beta chain sequence, with context. Its target is not known. Germline is not matched at one junction end, which may reflect a read error. This CDR3 spans 13 amino acids. Data came from immunoSEQ multiplex PCR; TCRdb stores just in-frame clones and leaves some out. This table has approximately 85,000 clones, 80% to 90% appearing once. These data come from a study of T cell responses to AZD1222 COVID-19 vaccine. About the study: Pooled together were second doses at about 4 or about 12 weeks. Study-level results: Clonal diversity may have been underestimated, and the donors were mostly white British, with more females than males. Repertoire sampling happened only post peak T cell response. Nearly half of spike-specific TCRs reportedly target unmutated variant regions.

The V and J genes are TRBV12-3 or TRBV12-4 and TRBJ1-1; the D is unclear. The receptor was derived from an adult in good health. Source: peripheral blood, taken on day 0 of AZD1222 vaccination. In nucleotides, the CDR3 is TGTGCCAGCAGTACAACTTCGGGCACCGCCCGTCTCTTT. This gives the protein CASSTTSGTARLF.